The T cell receptor (beta chain) under discussion was sequenced for a study of graft-versus-host responses after intestinal transplantation. Study-wide context: Anti-thymocyte globulin served as induction for all recipients, who then took tacrolimus and steroids for approximately 3 years. Overall study results and limits: In patients with graft-donor T cell macrochimerism, allograft graft-versus-host to host-versus-graft clonal ratios were high.

Sequencing used immunoSEQ multiplex PCR; TCRdb keeps in-frame clones, though not all of them. Of 65,000 to 90,000 clones listed, approximately 90% are singletons. About this clone: No antigen is known for it.

The CDR3 runs to 16 residues. Germline CDR1 is MDHEN and CDR2 is SYDVKM. J was trimmed by 5 bases and V by 1 base; bases with no gene match: 8. The source material was unstimulated CD8+ T cells sorted from spleen or lymph node cells, sampled before transplant. The rearrangement joins TRBV28 to TRBJ2-5; 9 bases align to TRBD2. This clonotype was sampled from a human donor who was the organ donor for an intestinal transplant. Here the CDR3 reads CASSLFGLAGRETQYF. In DNA form, the CDR3 reads TGTGCCAGCAGTTTATTTGGGCTAGCGGGGAGGGAGACCCAGTACTTC. Full variable domain (missing parts from reference TRBV28 and TRBJ2-5): DVKVTQSSRYLVKRTGEKVFLECVQDMDHENMFWYRQDPGLGLRLIYFSYDVKMKEKGDIPEGYSVSREKKERFSLILESASTNQTSMYLCASSLFGLAGRETQYFGPGTRLLVL.